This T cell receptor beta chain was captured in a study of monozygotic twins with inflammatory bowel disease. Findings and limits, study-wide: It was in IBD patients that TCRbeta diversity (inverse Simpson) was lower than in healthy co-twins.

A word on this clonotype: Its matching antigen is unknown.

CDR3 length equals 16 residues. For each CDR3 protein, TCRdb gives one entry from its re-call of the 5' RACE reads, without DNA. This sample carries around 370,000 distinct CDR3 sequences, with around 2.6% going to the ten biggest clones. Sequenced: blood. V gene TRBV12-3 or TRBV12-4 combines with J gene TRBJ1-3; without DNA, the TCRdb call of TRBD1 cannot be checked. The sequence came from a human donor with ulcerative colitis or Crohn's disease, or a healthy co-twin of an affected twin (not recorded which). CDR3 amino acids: CASSLGQGPSGNTIYF.